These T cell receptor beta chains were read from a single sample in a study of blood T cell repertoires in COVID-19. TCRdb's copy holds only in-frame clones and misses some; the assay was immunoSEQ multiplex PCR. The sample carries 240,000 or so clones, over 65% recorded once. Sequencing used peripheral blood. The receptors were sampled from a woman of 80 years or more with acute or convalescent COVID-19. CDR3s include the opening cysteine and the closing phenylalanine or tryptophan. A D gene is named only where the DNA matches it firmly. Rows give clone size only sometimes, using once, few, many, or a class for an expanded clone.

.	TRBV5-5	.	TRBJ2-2	CASSLTPTGRRELFF	TGTGCCAGCAGCTTAACCCCGACAGGCCGAAGGGAGCTGTTTTTT
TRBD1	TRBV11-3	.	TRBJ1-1	CASSQGGNTEAFF	TGTGCCAGCAGCCAGGGGGGGAACACTGAAGCTTTCTTT
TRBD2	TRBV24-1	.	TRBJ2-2	CATSDSGGAFDTGELFF	TGTGCCACCAGTGATAGCGGGGGGGCCTTCGACACCGGGGAGCTGTTTTTT
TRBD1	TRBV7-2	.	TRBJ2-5	CASSAGTGERETQYF	TGTGCCAGCAGCGCCGGGACAGGGGAGAGGGAGACCCAGTACTTC
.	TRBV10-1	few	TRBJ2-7	CASSRQTYEQYF	TGCGCCAGCAGCCGACAGACCTACGAGCAGTACTTC
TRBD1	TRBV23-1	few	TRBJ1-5	CASSLDRGPSDYSNQPQHF	TGCGCCAGCAGTCTGGACAGGGGGCCATCCGATTATAGCAATCAGCCCCAGCATTTT
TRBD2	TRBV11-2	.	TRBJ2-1	CASSLERGLSYNEQFF	TGTGCCAGCAGCTTAGAGCGGGGACTATCATACAATGAGCAGTTCTTC
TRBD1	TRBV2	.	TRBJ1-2	CASSSGTAYGYTF	TGTGCCAGCAGCTCCGGGACAGCCTATGGCTACACCTTC
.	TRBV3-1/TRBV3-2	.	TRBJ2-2	CASSQGLQGNTGELFF	TGTGCCAGCAGCCAAGGTTTACAGGGTAACACCGGGGAGCTGTTTTTT
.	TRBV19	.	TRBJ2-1	CASFQGREQFF	TGTGCCAGTTTTCAGGGGCGTGAGCAGTTCTTC
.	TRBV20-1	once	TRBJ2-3	CSASERSTDTQYF	TGCAGTGCTAGTGAGCGGTCCACAGATACGCAGTATTTT
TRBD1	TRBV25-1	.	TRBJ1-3	CASSEGQAFSGNTIYF	TGTGCCAGCAGTGAGGGACAGGCCTTCTCTGGAAACACCATATATTTT
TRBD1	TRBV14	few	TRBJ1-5	CASSQSQGASNQPQHF	TGTGCCAGCAGCCAATCACAGGGGGCCTCCAATCAGCCCCAGCATTTT
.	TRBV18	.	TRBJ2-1	CASSPGQGGEQFF	TGTGCCAGCTCACCCGGGCAGGGAGGTGAGCAGTTCTTC
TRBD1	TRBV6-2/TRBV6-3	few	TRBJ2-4	CASSYPQGVTNIQYF	TGTGCCAGCAGTTACCCACAGGGGGTAACGAACATTCAGTACTTC
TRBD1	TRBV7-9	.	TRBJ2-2	CASSPGQVLVANTGELFF	TGTGCCAGCAGCCCGGGACAGGTCCTCGTCGCGAACACCGGGGAGCTGTTTTTT
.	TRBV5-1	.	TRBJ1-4	CASSRGEPGEKLFF	TGCGCCAGCAGCCGGGGAGAGCCGGGTGAAAAACTGTTTTTT
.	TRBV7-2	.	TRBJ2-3	CASSSRPRGDTQYF	TGTGCCAGCAGCTCCCGACCGCGCGGTGATACGCAGTATTTT
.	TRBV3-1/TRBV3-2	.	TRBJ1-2	CASSQDFANGYTF	TGTGCCAGCAGCCAAGATTTCGCGAATGGCTACACCTTC
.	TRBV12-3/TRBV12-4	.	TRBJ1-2	CASSPAPGYGYTF	TGTGCCAGCAGCCCAGCCCCGGGTTATGGCTACACCTTC
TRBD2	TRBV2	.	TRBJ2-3	CASTTGLARGADTQYF	TGTGCCAGCACCACCGGACTAGCTCGGGGGGCAGATACGCAGTATTTT
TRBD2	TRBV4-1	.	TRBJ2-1	CASSREGLAGNDEQFF	TGCGCCAGCAGCCGAGAGGGACTAGCGGGGAACGATGAGCAGTTCTTC
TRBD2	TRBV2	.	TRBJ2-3	CASKSGSGGFSDTQYF	TGTGCCAGCAAGAGCGGGAGTGGGGGTTTCTCAGATACGCAGTATTTT
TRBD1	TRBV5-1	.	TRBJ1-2	CASSFAGGYGYTF	TGCGCCAGCAGCTTCGCAGGGGGCTATGGCTACACCTTC
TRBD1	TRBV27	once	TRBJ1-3	CASSLSVDRAISGNTIYF	TGTGCCAGCAGTTTATCGGTAGACAGGGCAATATCTGGAAACACCATATATTTT
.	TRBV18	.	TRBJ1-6	CASSVLWAYNSPLHF	TGTGCCAGCTCCGTACTATGGGCCTATAATTCACCCCTCCACTTT
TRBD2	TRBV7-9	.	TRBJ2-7	CASRPPASGGMEQYF	TGTGCCAGCAGGCCCCCAGCATCGGGGGGGATGGAGCAGTACTTC
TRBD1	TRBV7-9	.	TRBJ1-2	CASSLGWGQAYGYTF	TGTGCCAGCAGCTTAGGGTGGGGACAGGCCTATGGCTACACCTTC
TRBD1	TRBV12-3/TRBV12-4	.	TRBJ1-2	CASSDRGRDGYTF	TGTGCCAGCAGTGACAGGGGGCGCGATGGCTACACCTTC
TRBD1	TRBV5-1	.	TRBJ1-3	CASSPGQGKGNTIYF	TGCGCCAGCAGCCCGGGACAGGGGAAGGGAAACACCATATATTTT
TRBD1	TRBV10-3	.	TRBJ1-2	CAISGQGGYGYTF	TGTGCCATCAGCGGACAGGGAGGGTATGGCTACACCTTC
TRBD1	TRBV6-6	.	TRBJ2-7	CASSSPGQGAMYEQYF	TGTGCCAGCAGTTCCCCAGGACAGGGGGCGATGTACGAGCAGTACTTC
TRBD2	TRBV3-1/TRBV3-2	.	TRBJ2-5	CASSQDGSSGRETQYF	TGTGCCAGCAGCCAAGATGGGTCCAGCGGGAGAGAGACCCAGTACTTC
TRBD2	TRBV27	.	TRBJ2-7	CARAGGSYEQYF	TGTGCCAGAGCGGGAGGGTCCTACGAGCAGTACTTC
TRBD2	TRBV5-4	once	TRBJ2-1	CASSAASGTNEQFF	TGTGCCAGCAGCGCGGCGAGCGGGACCAATGAGCAGTTCTTC
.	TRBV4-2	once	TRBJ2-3	CASSQERLGSTDTQYF	TGTGCCAGCAGCCAAGAAAGACTAGGGAGCACAGATACGCAGTATTTT
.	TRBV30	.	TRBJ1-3	CAWSVTGSGNTIYF	TGTGCCTGGAGTGTTACAGGCTCTGGAAACACCATATATTTT
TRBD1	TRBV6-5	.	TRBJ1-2	CASSRQGAGYGYTF	TGTGCCAGCAGTCGACAGGGGGCTGGGTATGGCTACACCTTC
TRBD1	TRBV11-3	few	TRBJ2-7	CASSFGQTGADEQYF	TGTGCCAGCAGCTTTGGGCAGACAGGGGCGGACGAGCAGTACTTC
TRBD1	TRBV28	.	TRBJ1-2	CASSLVQGAPVRRYGYTF	TGTGCCAGCAGTTTAGTGCAGGGGGCACCGGTGAGAAGGTATGGCTACACCTTC
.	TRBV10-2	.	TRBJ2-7	CASGAGGALGYEQYF	TGCGCCAGCGGGGCCGGGGGAGCTTTGGGTTACGAGCAGTACTTC
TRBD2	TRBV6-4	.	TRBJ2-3	CASSALAGGTDTQYF	TGTGCCAGCAGCGCCTTGGCGGGGGGCACAGATACGCAGTATTTT
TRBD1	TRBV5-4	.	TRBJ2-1	CASSLQGAYEQFF	TGTGCCAGCAGCTTGCAGGGGGCATATGAGCAGTTCTTC
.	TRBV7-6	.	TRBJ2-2	CASKAQVNTGELFF	TGTGCCAGCAAGGCACAGGTGAACACCGGGGAGCTGTTTTTT
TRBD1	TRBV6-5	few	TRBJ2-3	CASTGTGSDTQYF	TGTGCCAGCACTGGGACAGGATCAGATACGCAGTATTTT
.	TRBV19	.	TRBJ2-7	CASSIVGGPSYEQYF	TGTGCCAGTAGTATTGTGGGGGGGCCCTCCTACGAGCAGTACTTC
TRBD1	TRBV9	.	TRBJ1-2	CASSVGQGATGGYTF	TGTGCCAGCAGCGTAGGTCAGGGGGCGACCGGGGGCTACACCTTC
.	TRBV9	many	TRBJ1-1	CASSAVQVFVNTEAFF	TGTGCCAGCAGCGCAGTACAGGTATTCGTGAACACTGAAGCTTTCTTT
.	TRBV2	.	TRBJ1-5	CASTPDSHNQPQHF	TGTGCCAGCACCCCGGACAGTCACAATCAGCCCCAGCATTTT
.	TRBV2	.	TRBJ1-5	CASSEASGGVGPQHF	TGTGCCAGCAGTGAAGCGAGTGGGGGGGTCGGGCCCCAGCATTTT
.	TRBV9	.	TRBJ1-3	CASSVAPAAVNTIYF	TGTGCCAGCAGCGTAGCTCCCGCTGCGGTAAACACCATATATTTT
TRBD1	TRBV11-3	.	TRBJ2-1	CASSQTGTGVFNEQFF	TGTGCCAGCAGTCAGACCGGGACAGGGGTCTTTAATGAGCAGTTCTTC
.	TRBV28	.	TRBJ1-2	CASSLLVGTFDYGYTF	TGTGCCAGCAGTTTATTAGTTGGGACATTCGACTATGGCTACACCTTC
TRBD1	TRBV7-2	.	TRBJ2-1	CASSSRQGGRLNEQFF	TGTGCCAGCAGCTCTCGACAGGGTGGACGGCTCAATGAGCAGTTCTTC